The source of this T cell receptor beta chain is a study of blood T cell repertoires in COVID-19. The authors' processing: Counts of nucleated cells, estimated from reference gene primer amplification, were obtained. Profiling relied on immunoSEQ multiplex PCR, and the TCRdb table lists in-frame clones only, not all of them. From that table come the V and J calls and clone size; the DNA was used to work out D and trimming. The table records about 60,000 clones, roughly four fifths of them present only once. This clone was seen repeatedly, ten times or more. The germline CDR1 and CDR2 sequences are SEHNR and FQNEAQ (reference sequence). V lost 5 bases, J lost 2 bases, and 5 bases stayed unmatched. The CDR3 contains 18 residues.

The rearrangement links TRBV7-9 to TRBJ2-6; TRBD2 matches at 14 bases. Specimen: peripheral blood. This clonotype originated in a woman older than 75 with acute or convalescent COVID-19. The chain's CDR3 is CASSEGLAGVTGANVLTF. In DNA, the CDR3 is TGTGCCAGCAGCGAGGGACTAGCGGGAGTAACTGGGGCCAACGTCCTGACTTTC. Filled out from reference TRBV7-9 and TRBJ2-6, the complete variable domain reads DTGVSQNPRHKITKRGQNVTFRCDPISEHNRLYWYRQTLGQGPEFLTYFQNEAQLEKSRLLSDRFSAERPKGSFSTLEIQRTEQGDSAMYLCASSEGLAGVTGANVLTFGAGSRLTVL.